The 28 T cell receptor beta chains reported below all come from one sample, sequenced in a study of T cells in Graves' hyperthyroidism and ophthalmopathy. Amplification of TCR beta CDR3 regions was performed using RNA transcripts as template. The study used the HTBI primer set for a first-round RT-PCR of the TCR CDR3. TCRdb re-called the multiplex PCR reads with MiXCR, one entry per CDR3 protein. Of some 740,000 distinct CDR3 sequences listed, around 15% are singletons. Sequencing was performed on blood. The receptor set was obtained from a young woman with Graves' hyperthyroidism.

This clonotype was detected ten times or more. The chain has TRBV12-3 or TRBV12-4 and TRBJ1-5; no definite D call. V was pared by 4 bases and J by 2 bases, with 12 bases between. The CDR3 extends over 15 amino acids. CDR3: CASSWGGLGNQPQHF. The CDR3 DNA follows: TGTGCCAGCAGTTGGGGAGGGCTTGGCAATCAGCCCCAGCATTTT.

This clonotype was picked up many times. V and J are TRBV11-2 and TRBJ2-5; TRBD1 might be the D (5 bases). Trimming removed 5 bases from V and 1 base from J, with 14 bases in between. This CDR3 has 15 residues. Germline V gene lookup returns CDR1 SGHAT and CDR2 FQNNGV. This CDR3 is CASSPSPGSQETQYF. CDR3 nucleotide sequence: TGTGCCAGCAGCCCCTCGCCAGGGTCCCAAGAGACCCAGTACTTC.

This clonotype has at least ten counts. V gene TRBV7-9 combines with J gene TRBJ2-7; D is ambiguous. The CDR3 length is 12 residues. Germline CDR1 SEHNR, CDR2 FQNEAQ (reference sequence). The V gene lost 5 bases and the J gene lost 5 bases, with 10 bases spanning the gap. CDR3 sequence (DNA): TGTGCCAGCAGCCAACGAGACCACGAGCAGTACTTC. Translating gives CASSQRDHEQYF.

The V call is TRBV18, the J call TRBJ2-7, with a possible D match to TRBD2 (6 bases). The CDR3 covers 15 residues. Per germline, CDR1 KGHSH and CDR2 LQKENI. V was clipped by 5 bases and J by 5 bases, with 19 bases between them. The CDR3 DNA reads TGTGCCAGCTCAGGGACCGGGAGTGTGTGGAACGAGCAGTACTTC. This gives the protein CASSGTGSVWNEQYF.

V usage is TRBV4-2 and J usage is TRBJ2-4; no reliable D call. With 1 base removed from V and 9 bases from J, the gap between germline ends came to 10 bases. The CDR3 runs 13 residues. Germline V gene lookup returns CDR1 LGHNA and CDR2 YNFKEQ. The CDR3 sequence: CASSQVERSIQYF. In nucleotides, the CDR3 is TGTGCCAGCAGCCAAGTCGAGAGATCCATTCAGTACTTC.

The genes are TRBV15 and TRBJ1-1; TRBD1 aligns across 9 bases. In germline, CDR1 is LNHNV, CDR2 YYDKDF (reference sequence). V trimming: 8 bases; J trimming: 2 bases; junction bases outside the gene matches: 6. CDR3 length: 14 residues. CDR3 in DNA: TGTGCCACCGCGAGGACAGGGGAAAACACTGAAGCTTTCTTT. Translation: CATARTGENTEAFF. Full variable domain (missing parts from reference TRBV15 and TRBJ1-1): DAMVIQNPRYQVTQFGKPVTLSCSQTLNHNVMYWYQQKSSQAPKLLFHYYDKDFNNEADTPDNFQSRRPNTSFCFLDIRSPGLGDTAMYLCATARTGENTEAFFGQGTRLTVV.

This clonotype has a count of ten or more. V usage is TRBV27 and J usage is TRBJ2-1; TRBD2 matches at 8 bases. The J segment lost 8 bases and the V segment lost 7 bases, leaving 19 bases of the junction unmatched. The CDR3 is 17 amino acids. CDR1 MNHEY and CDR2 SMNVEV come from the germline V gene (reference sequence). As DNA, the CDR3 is TGTGCCAGCACCATTAGGGTGGCGGGAGGAGGGAGCGATGAGCAGTTCTTC. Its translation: CASTIRVAGGGSDEQFF.

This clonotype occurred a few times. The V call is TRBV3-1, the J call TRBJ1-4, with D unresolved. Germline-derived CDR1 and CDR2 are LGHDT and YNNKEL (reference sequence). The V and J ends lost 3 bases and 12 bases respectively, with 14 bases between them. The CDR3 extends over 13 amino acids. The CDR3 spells CASSHQTPYELFF. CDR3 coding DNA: TGTGCCAGCAGCCATCAGACCCCTTATGAACTGTTTTTT.

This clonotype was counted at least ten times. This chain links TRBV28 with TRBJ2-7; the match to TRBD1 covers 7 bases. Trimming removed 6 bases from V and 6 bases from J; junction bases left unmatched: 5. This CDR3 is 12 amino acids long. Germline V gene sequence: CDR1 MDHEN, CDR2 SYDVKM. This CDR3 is CASRGQLLEQYF. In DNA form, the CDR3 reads TGTGCCAGCAGGGGACAGCTTCTCGAGCAGTACTTC.

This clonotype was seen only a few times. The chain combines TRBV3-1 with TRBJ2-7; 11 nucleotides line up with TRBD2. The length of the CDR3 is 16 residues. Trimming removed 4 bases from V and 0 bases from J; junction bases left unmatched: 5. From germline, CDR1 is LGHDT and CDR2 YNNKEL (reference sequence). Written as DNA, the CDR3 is TGTGCCAGCAGCCTCCCTAGCGGGAGGATCTCCTACGAGCAGTACTTC. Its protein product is CASSLPSGRISYEQYF.

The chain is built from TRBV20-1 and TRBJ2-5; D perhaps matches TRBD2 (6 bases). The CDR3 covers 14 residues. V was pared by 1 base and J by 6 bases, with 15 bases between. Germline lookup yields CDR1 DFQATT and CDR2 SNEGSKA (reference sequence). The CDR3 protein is CSARAYSGSQTQYF. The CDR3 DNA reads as TGCAGTGCTAGAGCTTACTCCGGGAGTCAGACCCAGTACTTC.

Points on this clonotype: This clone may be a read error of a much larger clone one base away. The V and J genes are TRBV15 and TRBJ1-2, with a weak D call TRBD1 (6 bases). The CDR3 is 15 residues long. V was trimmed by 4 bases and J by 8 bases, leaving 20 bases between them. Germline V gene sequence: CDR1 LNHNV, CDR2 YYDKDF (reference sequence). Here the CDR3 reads CATSIDPNRARGYTF. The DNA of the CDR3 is TGTGCCACCAGCATTGACCCTAACAGGGCCCGCGGCTACACCTTC.

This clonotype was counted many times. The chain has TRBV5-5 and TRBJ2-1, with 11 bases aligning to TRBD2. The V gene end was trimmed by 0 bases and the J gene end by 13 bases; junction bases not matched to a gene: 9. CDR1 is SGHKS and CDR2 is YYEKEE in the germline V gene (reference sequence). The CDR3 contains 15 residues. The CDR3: CASSLELAGGGPQFF. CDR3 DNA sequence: TGTGCCAGCAGCTTGGAGCTAGCGGGAGGAGGGCCCCAGTTCTTC.

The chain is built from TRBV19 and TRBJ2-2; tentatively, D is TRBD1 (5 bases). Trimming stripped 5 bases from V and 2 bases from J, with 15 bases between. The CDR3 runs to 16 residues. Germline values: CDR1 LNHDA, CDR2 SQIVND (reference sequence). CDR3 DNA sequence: TGTGCCAGTAGTCCGAAGAGACAGCGAAACACCGGGGAGCTGTTTTTT. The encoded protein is CASSPKRQRNTGELFF.

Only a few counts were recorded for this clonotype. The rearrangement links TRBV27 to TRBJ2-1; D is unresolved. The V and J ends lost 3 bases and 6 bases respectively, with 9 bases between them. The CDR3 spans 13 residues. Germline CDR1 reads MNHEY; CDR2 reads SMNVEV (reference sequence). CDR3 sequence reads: CASSFFNGNEQFF. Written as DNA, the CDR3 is TGTGCCAGCAGTTTTTTCAACGGCAATGAGCAGTTCTTC.

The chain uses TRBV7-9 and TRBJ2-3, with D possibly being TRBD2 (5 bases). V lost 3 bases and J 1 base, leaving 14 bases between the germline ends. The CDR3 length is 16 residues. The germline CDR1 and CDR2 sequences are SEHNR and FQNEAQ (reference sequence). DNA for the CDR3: TGTGCCAGCAGCTTGGACGCTAGCCCACGCACAGATACGCAGTATTTT. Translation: CASSLDASPRTDTQYF.

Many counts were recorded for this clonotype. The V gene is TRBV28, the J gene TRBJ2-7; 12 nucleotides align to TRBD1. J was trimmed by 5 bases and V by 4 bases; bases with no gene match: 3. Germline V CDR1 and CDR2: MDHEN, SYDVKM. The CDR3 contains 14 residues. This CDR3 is CASSSGTGGNEQYF. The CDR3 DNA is TGTGCCAGCAGTTCGGGGACAGGGGGCAACGAGCAGTACTTC.

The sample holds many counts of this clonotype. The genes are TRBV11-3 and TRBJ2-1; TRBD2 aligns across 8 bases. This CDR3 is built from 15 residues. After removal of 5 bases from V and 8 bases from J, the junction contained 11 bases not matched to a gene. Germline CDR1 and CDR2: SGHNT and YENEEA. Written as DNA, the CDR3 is TGTGCCAGCAGCCCCACCACACTAGCGGTGGATGAGCAGTTCTTC. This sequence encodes CASSPTTLAVDEQFF.

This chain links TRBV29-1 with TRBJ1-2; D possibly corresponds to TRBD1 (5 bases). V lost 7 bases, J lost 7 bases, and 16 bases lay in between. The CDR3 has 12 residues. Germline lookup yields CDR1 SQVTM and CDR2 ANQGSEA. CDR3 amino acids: CSAPSGTPGYTF. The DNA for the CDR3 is TGCAGCGCCCCGTCGGGGACTCCTGGCTACACCTTC.

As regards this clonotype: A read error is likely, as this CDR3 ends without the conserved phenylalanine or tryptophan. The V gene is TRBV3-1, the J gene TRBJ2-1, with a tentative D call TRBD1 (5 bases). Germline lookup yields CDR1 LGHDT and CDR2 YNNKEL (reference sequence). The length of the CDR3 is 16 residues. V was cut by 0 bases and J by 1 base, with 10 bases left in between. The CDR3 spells CASSQDSGRSYNEQFL. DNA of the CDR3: TGTGCCAGCAGCCAAGATTCAGGGCGATCCTACAATGAGCAGTTCCTC.

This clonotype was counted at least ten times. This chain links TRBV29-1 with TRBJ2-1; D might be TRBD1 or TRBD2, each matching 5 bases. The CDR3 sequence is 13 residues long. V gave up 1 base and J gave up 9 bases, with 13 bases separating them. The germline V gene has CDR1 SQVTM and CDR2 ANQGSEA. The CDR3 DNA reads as TGCAGCGTTGAAGTTCGGGGCCAGGGTGAGCAGTTCTTC. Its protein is CSVEVRGQGEQFF.

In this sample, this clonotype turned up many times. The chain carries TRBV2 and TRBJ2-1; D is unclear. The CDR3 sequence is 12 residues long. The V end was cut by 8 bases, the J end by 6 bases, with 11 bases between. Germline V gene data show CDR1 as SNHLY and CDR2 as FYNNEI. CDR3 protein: CASENFGNEQFF. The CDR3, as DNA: TGTGCCAGCGAAAATTTCGGCAATGAGCAGTTCTTC.

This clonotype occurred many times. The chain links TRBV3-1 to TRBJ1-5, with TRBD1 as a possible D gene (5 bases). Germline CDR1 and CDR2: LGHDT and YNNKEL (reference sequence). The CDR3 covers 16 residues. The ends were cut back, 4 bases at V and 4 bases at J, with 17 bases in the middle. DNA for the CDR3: TGTGCCAGCAGCCTTGGACCCCTTGGGGGTAATCAGCCCCAGCATTTT. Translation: CASSLGPLGGNQPQHF.

The CDR3 nucleotides read TGTGCCAGCAGTTGGGACAGGCGGTTGGAGCAGTACTTC. Protein: CASSWDRRLEQYF. The V call is TRBV27, the J call TRBJ2-7; 8 positions agree with TRBD1. The germline V gene has CDR1 MNHEY and CDR2 SMNVEV (reference sequence). CDR3 length: 13 residues. V trimming: 4 bases; J trimming: 7 bases; junction bases outside the gene matches: 6.

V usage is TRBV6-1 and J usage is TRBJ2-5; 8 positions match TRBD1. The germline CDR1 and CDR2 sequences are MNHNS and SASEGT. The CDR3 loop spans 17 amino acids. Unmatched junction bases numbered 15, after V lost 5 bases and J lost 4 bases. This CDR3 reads CASSKPGTGVERETQYF. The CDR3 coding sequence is TGTGCCAGCAGTAAACCAGGGACAGGCGTTGAGCGAGAGACCCAGTACTTC.

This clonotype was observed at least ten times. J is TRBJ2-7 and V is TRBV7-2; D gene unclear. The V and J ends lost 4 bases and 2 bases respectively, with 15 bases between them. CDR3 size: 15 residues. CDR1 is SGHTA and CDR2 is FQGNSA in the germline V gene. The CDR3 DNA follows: TGTGCCAGCAGCTCCCTGATCCTTCAAGCCTACGAGCAGTACTTC. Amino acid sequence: CASSSLILQAYEQYF.

This CDR3 reads CASSSWGLAATNTGELFF. In nucleotides, the CDR3 is TGTGCCAGCAGCTCTTGGGGACTAGCGGCTACTAACACCGGGGAGCTGTTTTTT. The chain joins TRBV13 to TRBJ2-2; TRBD2 aligns across 11 bases. With 4 bases clipped from V and 2 bases from J, the junction kept 9 bases outside the gene matches. The CDR3 covers 18 residues. The germline V gene has CDR1 PRHDT and CDR2 FYEKMQ (reference sequence).

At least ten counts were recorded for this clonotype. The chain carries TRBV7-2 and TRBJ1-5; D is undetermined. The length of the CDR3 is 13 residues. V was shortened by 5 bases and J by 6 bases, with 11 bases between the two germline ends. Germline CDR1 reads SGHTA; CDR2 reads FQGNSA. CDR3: CASSLQMGQPQHF. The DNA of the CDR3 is TGTGCCAGCAGCCTGCAGATGGGTCAGCCCCAGCATTTT.